The rows below give T cell receptor beta chains drawn from one sample of a study of blood T cell repertoires in COVID-19. Here immunoSEQ multiplex PCR was the method, and the copy in TCRdb shows in-frame clones only, minus some. The sample lists some 150,000 clones; over 65% were seen once. The sequenced sample was peripheral blood. The source of these receptors is a man in his sixties or seventies with acute or convalescent COVID-19. The conserved cysteine and the conserved F or W are not part of the CDR3 here. The order of the fields is clone size, V gene, J gene, CDR3 protein. Size is omitted from some rows. Given values are once, few, many or a class for expanded clones.

>.|TRBV19|TRBJ1-5
ASTDTGTGLFSNQPQH
>few|TRBV28|TRBJ2-7
ASSPTSGGVYEQY
>.|TRBV9|TRBJ2-1
ASSATSYHEQF
>once|TRBV6-6|TRBJ1-4
ASSLAGGTEKLF
>.|TRBV7-3|TRBJ1-3
ASSLTGGGSGNTIY
>.|TRBV28|TRBJ2-7
ASSSGTRILAGAEQY
>.|TRBV19|TRBJ1-5
ASSIDLRGGNQPQH
>.|TRBV9|TRBJ1-2
ASSVNSGVSYGYT
>.|TRBV7-9|TRBJ1-1
ASSLGQNLAF
>.|TRBV20-1|TRBJ2-5
SASPEQETQY
>.|TRBV19|TRBJ1-5
ASSIAGTGNQPQH
>.|TRBV30|TRBJ2-3
AWRGASRSQY
>few|TRBV7-3|TRBJ2-3
ASSLNPRGIGDTQY
>.|TRBV4-1|TRBJ1-5
ASSQDEEEAQH
>.|TRBV10-3|TRBJ2-5
AISQGQAEQETQY
>.|TRBV3-1/TRBV3-2|TRBJ2-2
ASSQGAGGRTGELF
>.|TRBV27|TRBJ2-1
ASSSFLAGAYNEQF
>.|TRBV18|TRBJ1-1
ASSPSSPAGALPEAF
>few|TRBV21-1|TRBJ1-6
ASSKRGWVRVYNSPLH
>.|TRBV4-2|TRBJ1-5
ASSQDPQGRWGNQPQH
>.|TRBV19|TRBJ2-3
ASSRGGDTDTQY
>once|TRBV3-1/TRBV3-2|TRBJ2-5
ASSQEAGQETQY
>.|TRBV5-1|TRBJ1-4
ASSLGDRTNEKLF
>.|TRBV6-5|TRBJ1-4
ASSYRAGGEKLF
>.|TRBV9|TRBJ1-4
ASSVGGGRQQEKLF
>.|TRBV3-1/TRBV3-2|TRBJ1-2
ASSQGLVRSYGYT
>.|TRBV28|TRBJ1-2
ASRRQGAGYGYT
>.|TRBV3-1/TRBV3-2|TRBJ1-1
ASSQDLGGTEAF
>.|TRBV11-1|TRBJ2-1
ASSLAGGAESEQF
>.|TRBV7-9|TRBJ2-1
ASNPTSGGSQQF
>once|TRBV4-1|TRBJ1-6
ASSHIKRTGGGSPLH
>.|TRBV28|TRBJ2-5
ASSLPNPTLAEQETQY
>.|TRBV6-5|TRBJ1-4
ASSYGQGGEKLF
>once|TRBV2|TRBJ1-2
ASSADRDYGYT
>.|TRBV2|TRBJ1-2
ASSEGGYGYT
>.|TRBV24-1|TRBJ2-3
ATSDSGLALSEVYTQY
>.|TRBV10-1|TRBJ1-1
ASSSGDGAEAF
>.|TRBV7-6|TRBJ1-1
ASSPVLNTEAF
>.|TRBV5-1|TRBJ2-3
ASSVSGREGADTQY
>.|TRBV6-5|TRBJ1-6
ASSQNRQYNSPLH
>.|TRBV7-9|TRBJ1-6
ASSLPGYSPLH
>.|TRBV6-5|TRBJ1-5
ASSYSPVNQPQH
>.|TRBV6-6|TRBJ2-1
ASSSGGIWQF
>few|TRBV7-2|TRBJ2-7
ASSLGLGQVGEQY
>few|TRBV28|TRBJ2-3
ASSLLGASGGHTDTQY
>.|TRBV7-9|TRBJ2-7
ASSLAGASAYEQY
>.|TRBV6-6|TRBJ1-5
ASSHPGVNQPQH
>.|TRBV7-8|TRBJ2-7
ASSLASDGPLSAGQY
>.|TRBV5-4|TRBJ2-2
ASSPGLALGTGELF
>once|TRBV3-1/TRBV3-2|TRBJ2-7
ASSQSAGAYEQY
>once|TRBV19|TRBJ1-3
ASSQWDSFRRIANTIY
>.|TRBV11-3|TRBJ2-6
ASSEDSANVLT
>.|TRBV11-2|TRBJ2-3
ASSSQARGNTDTQY
>once|TRBV7-9|TRBJ2-1
ASSLARPGESEQF
>.|TRBV3-1/TRBV3-2|TRBJ1-5
ASSQAREVQPQH
>.|TRBV7-9|TRBJ1-3
ASSLPNFLSDSGGNTIY
>.|TRBV7-6|TRBJ2-1
ASSPGQGRNEQF
>many|TRBV3-1/TRBV3-2|TRBJ2-7
ASSYGTSASYEQY